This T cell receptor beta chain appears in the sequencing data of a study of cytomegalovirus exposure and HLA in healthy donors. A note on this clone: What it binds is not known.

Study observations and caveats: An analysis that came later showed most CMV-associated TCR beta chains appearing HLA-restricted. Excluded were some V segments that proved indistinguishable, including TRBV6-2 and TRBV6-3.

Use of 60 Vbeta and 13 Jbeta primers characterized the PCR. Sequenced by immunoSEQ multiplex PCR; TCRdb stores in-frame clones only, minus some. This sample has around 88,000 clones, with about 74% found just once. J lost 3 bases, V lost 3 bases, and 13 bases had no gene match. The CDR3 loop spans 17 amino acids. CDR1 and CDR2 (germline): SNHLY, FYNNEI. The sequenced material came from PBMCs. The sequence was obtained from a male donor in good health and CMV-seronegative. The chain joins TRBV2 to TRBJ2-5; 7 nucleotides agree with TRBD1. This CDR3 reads CASSEVSGGQSKETQYF. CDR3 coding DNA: TGTGCCAGCAGTGAGGTATCAGGGGGACAGTCTAAAGAGACCCAGTACTTC.